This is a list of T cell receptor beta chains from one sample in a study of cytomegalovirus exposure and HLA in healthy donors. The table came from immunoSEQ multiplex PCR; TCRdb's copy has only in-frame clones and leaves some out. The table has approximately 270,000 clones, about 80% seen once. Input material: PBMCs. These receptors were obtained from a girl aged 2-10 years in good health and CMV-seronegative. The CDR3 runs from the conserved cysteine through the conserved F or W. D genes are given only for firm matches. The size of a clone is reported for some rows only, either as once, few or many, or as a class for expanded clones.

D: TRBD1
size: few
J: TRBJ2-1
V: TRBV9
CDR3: CASSVEARDRGNEQFF
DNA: TGTGCCAGCAGCGTAGAGGCGAGGGACAGGGGCAATGAGCAGTTCTTC

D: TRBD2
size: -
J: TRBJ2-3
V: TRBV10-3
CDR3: CAISDHRREGQGDTQYF
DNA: TGTGCCATCAGTGATCACCGGAGGGAGGGCCAAGGAGATACGCAGTATTTT

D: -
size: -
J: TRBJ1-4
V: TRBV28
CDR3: CASSQAGAGNEKLFF
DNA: TGTGCCAGCAGCCAAGCGGGGGCAGGGAATGAAAAACTGTTTTTT

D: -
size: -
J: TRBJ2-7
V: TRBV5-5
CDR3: CASSYGTTYEQYF
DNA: TGTGCCAGCAGCTACGGGACAACCTACGAGCAGTACTTC

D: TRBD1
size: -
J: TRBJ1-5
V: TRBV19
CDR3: CASSIDRGPQHF
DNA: TGTGCCAGTAGTATTGACAGGGGTCCCCAGCATTTT

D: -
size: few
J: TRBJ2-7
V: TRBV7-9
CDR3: CASSLGRGPYEQYF
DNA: TGTGCCAGCAGCTTAGGCAGGGGTCCCTACGAGCAGTACTTC

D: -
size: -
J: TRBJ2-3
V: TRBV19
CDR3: CASSSAGPPRPRADTQYF
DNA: TGTGCCAGTAGTAGTGCCGGTCCCCCGAGGCCCCGAGCAGATACGCAGTATTTT

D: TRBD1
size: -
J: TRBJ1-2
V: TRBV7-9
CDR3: CASSTDRDYTF
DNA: TGTGCCAGCAGCACGGACAGGGACTACACCTTC

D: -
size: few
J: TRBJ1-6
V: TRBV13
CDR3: CASSHAGDPLDSPLHF
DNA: TGTGCCAGCAGCCACGCAGGGGACCCATTGGATTCACCCCTCCACTTT

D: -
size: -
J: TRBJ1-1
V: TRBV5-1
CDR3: CASRGPTGNTEAFF
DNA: TGCGCCAGCAGAGGTCCGACAGGGAACACTGAAGCTTTCTTT